These T cell receptor beta chains were read from a single sample in a study of OX40 agonist ivuxolimab in advanced cancers. Using immunoSEQ multiplex PCR, the repertoire was profiled, and TCRdb retains in-frame clones only, with some absent. The sample has nearly 90,000 clones, more than 75% seen once. Source: CD4+ or CD8+ T cells sorted from blood, taken in a trial of the OX40 agonist ivuxolimab. These receptors were obtained from an adult with an advanced solid tumor such as melanoma, head and neck, liver or kidney cancer. Each CDR3 is given with its conserved first and last residue. A D gene is named only where the DNA matches it firmly. Size tells how often a clone was seen (once, few, many) or the class of an expanded clone, and some rows leave it out.

d_call	v_call	clone_size	cdr3_length	j_call	cdr3_aa	cdr3_nt
NA	TRBV7-9	NA	13	TRBJ2-1	CASSYGSGNEQFF	TGTGCCAGCAGCTATGGTAGCGGCAATGAGCAGTTCTTC
TRBD2	TRBV11-2	NA	16	TRBJ2-3	CASSLEGGGGTDTQYF	TGTGCCAGCAGCTTAGAGGGCGGGGGGGGCACAGATACGCAGTATTTT
NA	TRBV6-7	NA	17	TRBJ2-2	CASSYPNRETNTGELFF	TGTGCCAGCAGTTACCCTAACAGGGAAACGAACACCGGGGAGCTGTTTTTT
TRBD1	TRBV2	few	15	TRBJ1-5	CASSAQGHSNQPQHF	TGTGCCAGCAGTGCACAGGGGCATAGCAATCAGCCCCAGCATTTT
NA	TRBV9	NA	13	TRBJ2-3	CASSETLADTQYF	TGTGCCAGCAGCGAGACCCTCGCAGATACGCAGTATTTT
NA	TRBV10-3	NA	17	TRBJ2-7	CAISESRQGGVSDEQYF	TGTGCCATCAGTGAGAGTCGACAGGGAGGCGTCAGCGACGAGCAGTACTTC
NA	TRBV30	NA	12	TRBJ1-2	CAWRTGDYGYTF	TGTGCCTGGAGAACAGGAGACTATGGCTACACCTTC
TRBD1	TRBV6-5	NA	13	TRBJ2-7	CASCSGQGYEQYF	TGTGCCAGCTGTTCGGGACAGGGGTACGAGCAGTACTTC
NA	TRBV28	once	14	TRBJ2-4	CASRTSGGGGIQYF	TGTGCCAGCAGGACCTCAGGTGGGGGAGGCATTCAGTACTTC
TRBD1	TRBV7-9	NA	15	TRBJ2-6	CASSPRGSGANVLTF	TGTGCCAGCAGCCCCAGGGGGTCTGGGGCCAACGTCCTGACTTTC
NA	TRBV30	NA	13	TRBJ2-3	CAWNVYRTDTQYF	TGTGCCTGGAACGTCTACCGCACAGATACGCAGTATTTT
TRBD1	TRBV9	NA	17	TRBJ1-6	CASSVLGQGAFNSPLHF	TGTGCCAGCAGCGTATTGGGACAGGGGGCATTTAATTCACCCCTCCACTTT
NA	TRBV30	NA	12	TRBJ1-2	CAWSSGSYGYTF	TGTGCCTGGAGCAGTGGTAGCTATGGCTACACCTTC
TRBD1	TRBV11-2	NA	15	TRBJ2-5	CASSSNRGQVETQYF	TGTGCCAGCAGCTCGAACAGGGGGCAGGTAGAGACCCAGTACTTC
NA	TRBV6-1	NA	16	TRBJ2-1	CASSERGGTQYNEQFF	TGTGCCAGCAGTGAAAGGGGCGGGACCCAATACAATGAGCAGTTCTTC
NA	TRBV5-6	NA	13	TRBJ1-3	CASSQDTRDTIYF	TGTGCCAGCAGCCAGGATACGCGGGACACCATATATTTT
NA	TRBV7-8	NA	13	TRBJ1-1	CASSPGRNTEAFF	TGTGCCAGCAGCCCCGGACGTAACACTGAAGCTTTCTTT
NA	TRBV7-9	NA	12	TRBJ2-1	CASSRDYNEQFF	TGTGCCAGCAGCCGGGACTACAATGAGCAGTTCTTC